This T cell receptor (beta chain) is drawn from a study of T cell responses to AZD1222 COVID-19 vaccine. About the study: Second-dose schedules of about 4 or about 12 weeks were combined.

The CDR3 has 15 residues. Per germline, CDR1 SGHRS and CDR2 YFSETQ. Losses at the gene ends were 0 bases for V and 3 bases for J; bases not matched to a gene: 2. In regard to this clone: Its target is unknown.

Sequenced by immunoSEQ multiplex PCR; TCRdb stores in-frame clones only, minus some. The sample lists about 100,000 clones, approximately 87% occurring once. The study's findings and limits: Most donors were white British, females outnumbered males, and clonal diversity was possibly underestimated. Only 5 or 6 people who got AZD1222 tested seropositive at baseline.

The chain uses TRBV5-1 and TRBJ2-1; the match to TRBD1 covers 8 bases. This specimen consisted of peripheral blood, obtained on day 0 of AZD1222 vaccination. The origin of this receptor is an adult in good health. The CDR3 loop is CASSLGTGIYNEQFF. CDR3 nucleotides: TGCGCCAGCAGCTTGGGGACAGGGATCTACAATGAGCAGTTCTTC.